The 12 T cell receptor beta chains below come from one sample, sequenced in a study of blood T cells in healthy people across ages. The authors ran a second PCR of about 7 to 11 cycles using a sample-barcoded 5' primer and a J-beta primer mix. TCRdb independently ran MiXCR on the 5' RACE reads; one entry per CDR3 protein. The sample lists some 790,000 distinct CDR3 sequences, 29% occurring once. Sequencing used blood. These receptors were obtained from a woman at least 80 years old in good health.

This clonotype was detected many times. The chain employs TRBV7-2 and TRBJ2-3, with TRBD2 identical over 9 bases. CDR3 length: 15 residues. Looked up from germline, CDR1 is SGHTA and CDR2 is FQGNSA. With V trimmed by 1 base and J by 6 bases, 5 bases remained unmatched. CDR3 sequence reads: CASSLVRGGADTQYF. CDR3 coding DNA: TGTGCCAGCAGCTTAGTGCGGGGGGGCGCGGATACGCAGTATTTT.

The table lists this clonotype with many counts. V is TRBV2 and J is TRBJ2-7; D is unclear. V lost 2 bases, J lost 4 bases, and 9 bases lay in between. The CDR3 is made up of 13 amino acids. The germline CDR1 and CDR2 sequences are SNHLY and FYNNEI. The CDR3 DNA reads as TGTGCCAGCAGTGAAAGAGGAGTTTACGAGCAGTACTTC. Translation: CASSERGVYEQYF.

This clonotype was seen repeatedly, ten times or more. The chain links TRBV20-1 to TRBJ2-5, with 9 bases fitting TRBD2. Trimming removed 0 bases from V and 6 bases from J; junction bases left unmatched: 11. Germline CDR1 and CDR2: DFQATT and SNEGSKA (reference sequence). CDR3 size: 16 residues. CDR3 DNA sequence: TGCAGTGCTAGAGACCCTTTGCGGGGGGGAAGAAAGACCCAGTACTTC. It specifies CSARDPLRGGRKTQYF.

J is TRBJ1-5 and V is TRBV12-3 or TRBV12-4; D remains unclear. CDR3 length equals 14 residues. Trimming took 7 bases from V and 0 from J, leaving 10 bases between them. The chain's CDR3 is CASTPDHSNQPQHF. As DNA, the CDR3 is TGTGCCAGCACCCCAGACCATAGCAATCAGCCCCAGCATTTT.

As for this clonotype: A much larger clonotype is one base distant, so this may be a read error. Given the absence of the conserved phenylalanine or tryptophan at the CDR3 end, a read error is likely. The chain is built from TRBV3-1 and TRBJ1-5; maybe TRBD1 (5 bases). The CDR3 runs to 18 residues. V was pared by 3 bases and J by 0 bases, with 18 bases between. Germline V lookup: CDR1 LGHDT, CDR2 YNNKEL (reference sequence). The CDR3 DNA sequence: TGTGCCAGCAGCCAGAGGCGGGGGGACGAGTATAGCAATCAGCCCCAGCATGTT. Protein: CASSQRRGDEYSNQPQHV.

The chain links TRBV5-4 to TRBJ2-7, with a tentative D call TRBD1 (6 bases). CDR3 length equals 14 residues. V dropped 4 bases and J dropped 3 bases, with 14 bases sitting between them. Germline loops: CDR1 SGHNT, CDR2 YYREEE (reference sequence). For the CDR3, the DNA is TGTGCCAGCAGCCTACCGGGACACAACTACGAGCAGTACTTC. Translation: CASSLPGHNYEQYF.

This clonotype was found many times. The rearrangement uses TRBV15 and TRBJ2-3; D uncertain. Germline assignment: CDR1 LNHNV and CDR2 YYDKDF (reference sequence). V was clipped by 0 bases and J by 3 bases, with 7 bases between them. The CDR3 is 14 residues long. CDR3: CATSRDAQTDTQYF. CDR3 DNA: TGTGCCACCAGCAGAGATGCGCAGACAGATACGCAGTATTTT.

This clonotype has at least ten counts. V and J are TRBV6-6 and TRBJ2-4, with 11 bases fitting TRBD1. Germline CDR1 MNHNY, CDR2 SVGAGI (reference sequence). This CDR3 is 17 amino acids long. Germline trimming cut 7 bases from V and 1 base from J; bases unmatched to any gene: 9. CDR3 nucleotide sequence: TGTGCCAGCAACCCAGGACAGGGGGCGATGGCCAAAAACATTCAGTACTTC. Translating it yields CASNPGQGAMAKNIQYF.

This clonotype was counted many times. The V gene is TRBV6-6, the J gene TRBJ1-2; D may be TRBD1 (5 bases). The germline V gene encodes CDR1 MNHNY and CDR2 SVGAGI (reference sequence). The CDR3 has 13 residues. V was clipped by 0 bases and J by 6 bases, with 8 bases between them. The CDR3 region is CASSYSGGDGYTF. For the CDR3, the DNA is TGTGCCAGCAGTTACTCGGGGGGGGATGGCTACACCTTC.

Comments on this clonotype: A much larger clone lies a single base off, so this may be a read error. The V gene is TRBV29-1, the J gene TRBJ2-1; 8 bases align to TRBD1. The CDR3 is 13 amino acids. Looked up from germline, CDR1 is SQVTM and CDR2 is ANQGSEA. V shed 6 bases, J shed 10 bases, and the junction held 11 bases outside the gene matches. CDR3 nucleotides: TGCAGCGTCGTGACAGGGGCGGGATACGAGCAGTTCTTC. It yields the protein CSVVTGAGYEQFF.

This clonotype was observed at least ten times. The chain uses TRBV5-5 and TRBJ2-5, with 8 bases lining up with TRBD1. The CDR3 spans 16 residues. J gave up 1 base and V 6 bases, and 11 bases lay outside the gene matches. Germline values: CDR1 SGHKS, CDR2 YYEKEE (reference sequence). CDR3 nucleotides: TGTGCCAGCAAAAGGACAGGGCAGGACATCCAAGAGACCCAGTACTTC. Its protein is CASKRTGQDIQETQYF.

Many counts were recorded for this clonotype. The J gene is TRBJ2-7, the V gene TRBV5-1; 9 positions agree with TRBD1. Germline assignment: CDR1 SGHRS and CDR2 YFSETQ. Trimming took 5 bases from V and 5 from J; bases not matched to a gene: 5. The CDR3 totals 13 residues. CDR3 loop: CASRRDRVDEQYF. Written as DNA, the CDR3 is TGCGCCAGCAGACGGGACAGGGTTGACGAGCAGTACTTC.